Listed here are 27 T cell receptor beta chains from one sample, sequenced in a study of cytomegalovirus exposure and HLA in healthy donors. The primer mix had 60 Vbeta and 13 Jbeta primers. Sequenced by immunoSEQ multiplex PCR; TCRdb stores in-frame clones only, minus some. The sample records roughly 160,000 clones, roughly 79% being singletons. The sequencing sample was made of PBMCs. The receptor set was obtained from a woman aged 45-65 years in good health and CMV-seronegative.

The chain uses TRBV28 and TRBJ2-1; 11 nucleotides agree with TRBD2. CDR3 length: 14 amino acids. The germline V gene has CDR1 MDHEN and CDR2 SYDVKM. The V and J ends lost 7 bases and 9 bases, in that order; junction bases with no gene match: 8. The CDR3 DNA reads as TGTGCCAGCATTCTGACTAGCGGGGCGGGTGAGCAGTTCTTC. Encoded protein: CASILTSGAGEQFF.

The rearrangement uses TRBV7-2 and TRBJ1-2, with no clear D. The germline V gene has CDR1 SGHTA and CDR2 FQGNSA. The CDR3 contains 13 residues. V lost 6 bases and J lost 5, with 13 bases in between. This chain's CDR3 is CASRRESLYGYTF. CDR3 in DNA: TGTGCCAGCAGGAGGGAATCACTTTATGGCTACACCTTC.

The chain uses TRBV19 and TRBJ1-5; no reliable D call. The CDR3 runs 14 residues. CDR1 and CDR2 (germline): LNHDA, SQIVND (reference sequence). The V gene lost 7 bases and the J gene lost 0 bases, with 10 bases spanning the gap. The CDR3 sequence is CASTLTRSNQPQHF. CDR3 DNA sequence: TGTGCCAGTACCCTCACACGTAGCAATCAGCCCCAGCATTTT.

CDR3 region: CAISGKQGGSYNEQFF. For the CDR3, the DNA is TGTGCCATCAGTGGAAAACAGGGTGGCTCCTACAATGAGCAGTTCTTC. The chain couples TRBV10-3 to TRBJ2-1, with D maybe TRBD1 (6 bases). This CDR3 contains 16 residues. The germline V gene has CDR1 ENHRY and CDR2 SYGVKD. Trimming cost V 4 bases and J 0 bases, with 13 bases left between them.

The chain carries TRBV5-5 and TRBJ1-1; 9 bases agree with TRBD1. The V segment lost 6 bases and the J segment 3 bases; nucleotides outside the gene matches: 6. This CDR3 has 14 amino acids. The V gene's germline CDR1 is SGHKS and CDR2 YYEKEE (reference sequence). The CDR3 sequence: CASNNRGQDTEAFF. Written as DNA, the CDR3 is TGTGCCAGCAATAACAGGGGGCAGGACACTGAAGCTTTCTTT.

J is TRBJ2-7 and V is TRBV19; 8 bases agree with TRBD1. V shed 10 bases and J 0 bases; nucleotides not matched to a gene: 5. Looked up from germline, CDR1 is LNHDA and CDR2 is SQIVND (reference sequence). The CDR3 length is 13 residues. CDR3 protein: CATRQGPSYEQYF. The CDR3 region has the DNA TGTGCCACGAGACAGGGGCCCTCCTACGAGCAGTACTTC.

Written as DNA, the CDR3 is TGTGCCAGCAGTGCATGGACAGCGCAAGCTTTCTTT. Protein sequence: CASSAWTAQAFF. This sequence joins TRBV6-1 and TRBJ1-1; TRBD1 is a possible D gene (6 bases). Trimming removed 4 bases at V and 9 bases at J, with 12 bases between. In germline, CDR1 is MNHNS, CDR2 SASEGT. The CDR3 is made up of 12 amino acids.

V gene TRBV6-5 combines with J gene TRBJ2-3, with D possibly matching TRBD2 (7 bases). Germline CDR1 is MNHEY and CDR2 is SVGAGI. The CDR3 is 14 amino acids. V was clipped by 11 bases and J by 2 bases, with 17 bases between them. CDR3 in amino acids: CAAAGRGFTDTQYF. The CDR3, as DNA: TGTGCCGCAGCGGGGAGGGGGTTCACAGATACGCAGTATTTT.

This clone appeared many times. The chain uses TRBV4-3 and TRBJ1-5; 9 bases align to TRBD1. This CDR3 comprises 17 residues. The V and J ends lost 0 bases and 5 bases, in that order; junction bases with no gene match: 8. CDR1 is LGHNA, CDR2 YSLEER, per germline. The chain's CDR3 is CASSQDSGTGLDQPQHF. In DNA, the CDR3 is TGCGCCAGCAGCCAAGATTCGGGGACAGGGCTCGATCAGCCCCAGCATTTT.

The table lists this clone with a few counts. In nucleotides, the CDR3 is TGTGCCAGTAGTGTAAGACTAGCGGGAGGCCCGGGCCCCAAAAACATTCAGTACTTC. Translation: CASSVRLAGGPGPKNIQYF. The V call is TRBV19, the J call TRBJ2-4; TRBD2 aligns across 13 bases. CDR1 and CDR2 (germline): LNHDA, SQIVND (reference sequence). The J segment lost 2 bases and the V segment lost 5 bases, leaving 12 bases of the junction unmatched. This CDR3 is built from 19 residues.

There are a few counts of this clone. This chain connects TRBV25-1 to TRBJ2-7; TRBD1 agrees at 7 bases. The V gene's germline CDR1 is MGHDK and CDR2 SYGVNS. The V and J ends lost 6 bases and 0 bases, in that order; junction bases with no gene match: 8. CDR3 length: 15 residues. This CDR3 is CASSAGQDSSYEQYF. The CDR3, as DNA: TGTGCCAGCAGCGCTGGACAGGACAGCTCCTACGAGCAGTACTTC.

The CDR3 here is CASGPRFRTDTQYF. DNA of the CDR3: TGTGCCAGCGGCCCGAGGTTTAGGACAGATACGCAGTATTTT. This chain links TRBV19 with TRBJ2-3; D unclear. Trimming took 9 bases from V and 3 from J, leaving 16 bases between them. This CDR3 is 14 amino acids long. The V gene's germline CDR1 is LNHDA and CDR2 SQIVND (reference sequence).

The table lists this clone with a few counts. V usage is TRBV4-1 and J usage is TRBJ1-1; the D is unclear. The CDR3 length is 15 residues. Germline values: CDR1 MGHRA, CDR2 YSYEKL. Trimming took 4 bases from V and 1 from J, leaving 13 bases between them. CDR3 in DNA: TGCGCCAGCAGCCTACTAGGATCCCAGAACACTGAAGCTTTCTTT. Translating it yields CASSLLGSQNTEAFF.

The chain recombines TRBV5-4 with TRBJ1-2; D is ambiguous. CDR3 size: 13 residues. The V gene's germline CDR1 is SGHNT and CDR2 YYREEE (reference sequence). V was cut by 7 bases and J by 1 base, with 11 bases left in between. This CDR3 reads CASSRGDNYGYTF. Written as DNA, the CDR3 is TGTGCCAGCTCCCGGGGAGATAACTATGGCTACACCTTC.

The table lists this clone with a few counts. The rearrangement joins TRBV5-5 to TRBJ1-1, with D perhaps matching TRBD1 (5 bases). Trimming cost V 9 bases and J 4 bases, with 16 bases left between them. The CDR3 length is 13 residues. Per the germline V gene, CDR1 is SGHKS and CDR2 is YYEKEE (reference sequence). As DNA, the CDR3 is TGTGCCACCGAAATCAGGGCCGGCACTGAAGCTTTCTTT. Protein: CATEIRAGTEAFF.

A word on this clone: One junction end does not reproduce the germline sequence, and a read error may be involved. This chain uses TRBV7-3 with TRBJ1-1; D possibly corresponds to TRBD1 (5 bases). CDR3 length: 14 residues. Germline V lookup: CDR1 SGHTA, CDR2 FQGTGA. The CDR3 sequence is CASSLLRGNSEAFF. In DNA form, the CDR3 reads TGTGCCAGCAGCCTCCTCCGGGGGAACAGTGAAGCTTTCTTT.

This clone showed up just a few times. V and J are TRBV6-1 and TRBJ1-4; tentatively, D is TRBD1 (6 bases). Trimming shortened V by 2 bases and J by 6 bases, and 16 bases separated the two germline ends. This CDR3 spans 16 amino acids. CDR1 is MNHNS and CDR2 is SASEGT in the germline V gene. CDR3 protein: CASSENLGRGYEKLFF. The CDR3 DNA follows: TGTGCCAGCAGTGAAAACTTGGGCAGGGGATATGAAAAACTGTTTTTT.

The table lists this clone with a count of one. The chain has TRBV6-6 and TRBJ2-7; D is uncertain. V was cut by 3 bases and J by 4 bases, with 4 bases left in between. There are 11 residues in the CDR3. Germline V lookup: CDR1 MNHNY, CDR2 SVGAGI (reference sequence). The CDR3, as DNA: TGTGCCAGCAGTTATAATTACGAGCAGTACTTC. It yields the protein CASSYNYEQYF.

The V call is TRBV19, the J call TRBJ2-5, with 11 positions matching TRBD2. The CDR3 is 17 amino acids. V lost 3 bases, J lost 3 bases, and 9 bases stayed unmatched. CDR1 is LNHDA, CDR2 SQIVND, per germline (reference sequence). The CDR3 spells CASSMLGLAANKETQYF. CDR3 nucleotides: TGTGCCAGTAGTATGTTGGGACTAGCGGCTAATAAAGAGACCCAGTACTTC.

The chain couples TRBV28 to TRBJ1-1; unclear D gene. Trimming left V 6 bases short and J 1 base short, with 18 bases between. The CDR3 is 16 residues long. The V gene's germline CDR1 is MDHEN and CDR2 SYDVKM. In DNA form, the CDR3 reads TGTGCCAGCAGCAGGTTAACATTTGTCAGGAACACTGAAGCTTTCTTT. The encoded protein is CASSRLTFVRNTEAFF.

This sequence joins TRBV10-3 and TRBJ2-2; 8 nucleotides match TRBD2. The germline CDR1 and CDR2 sequences are ENHRY and SYGVKD. There are 15 residues in the CDR3. V shed 3 bases and J 3 bases; nucleotides not matched to a gene: 3. The CDR3 coding sequence is TGTGCCATCAGTGACGGGACTAGGGACACCGGGGAGCTGTTTTTT. Protein: CAISDGTRDTGELFF.

V and J are TRBV5-4 and TRBJ2-1; TRBD2 matches 11 bases. Germline lookup yields CDR1 SGHNT and CDR2 YYREEE (reference sequence). This CDR3 has 16 amino acids. V lost 4 bases and J lost 7; bases outside the gene matches: 10. CDR3 amino acids: CASSRELAGVGNEQFF. The CDR3, as DNA: TGTGCCAGCAGCAGGGAACTAGCGGGAGTGGGGAATGAGCAGTTCTTC.

Concerning this clone itself: The sample holds other DNA sequences that translate to the same CDR3. The V and J genes are TRBV5-4 and TRBJ1-1; D might be TRBD1 (6 bases). CDR1 is SGHNT, CDR2 YYREEE, per germline (reference sequence). CDR3 length: 13 amino acids. V lost 0 bases to trimming and J lost 5 bases, with 8 bases between them. CDR3 residues: CASSLDRETEAFF. In DNA, the CDR3 is TGTGCCAGCAGCTTGGACAGGGAAACTGAAGCTTTCTTT.

The J gene is TRBJ2-3, the V gene TRBV19; 7 bases fit TRBD2. CDR1 and CDR2 from the germline V gene are LNHDA and SQIVND (reference sequence). This CDR3 is 15 amino acids long. Unmatched junction bases numbered 4, after V lost 2 bases and J lost 2 bases. CDR3 sequence reads: CASSIRTSPTDTQYF. In DNA form, the CDR3 reads TGTGCCAGTAGTATACGGACTAGTCCCACAGATACGCAGTATTTT. Filled out from reference TRBV19 and TRBJ2-3, the complete variable domain reads DGGITQSPKYLFRKEGQNVTLSCEQNLNHDAMYWYRQDPGQGLRLIYYSQIVNDFQKGDIAEGYSVSREKKESFPLTVTSAQKNPTAFYLCASSIRTSPTDTQYFGPGTRLTVL.

CDR3 region: CSGGGNTEAFF. DNA of the CDR3: TGCAGCGGAGGGGGCAACACTGAAGCTTTCTTT. The rearrangement links TRBV29-1 to TRBJ1-1; 7 bases map to TRBD1. Germline assignment: CDR1 SQVTM and CDR2 ANQGSEA. J gave up 2 bases and V 7 bases, and 1 base lay outside the gene matches. The CDR3 has 11 residues. Full variable domain (outside the CDR3, taken from reference TRBV29-1 and TRBJ1-1): SAVISQKPSRDICQRGTSLTIQCQVDSQVTMMFWYRQQPGQSLTLIATANQGSEATYESGFVIDKFPISRPNLTFSTLTVSNMSPEDSSIYLCSGGGNTEAFFGQGTRLTVV.

The rearrangement links TRBV6-1 to TRBJ2-1; TRBD1 is a possible D gene (5 bases). Germline CDR1 MNHNS, CDR2 SASEGT. Trimming took 2 bases from V and 6 from J, leaving 14 bases between them. CDR3 length: 15 residues. The DNA of the CDR3 is TGTGCCAGCAGTGAATGGTCATTCCAGGGCAATGAGCAGTTCTTC. Residues: CASSEWSFQGNEQFF.

V gene TRBV2 combines with J gene TRBJ1-6, with 9 bases identical to TRBD1. The CDR3 runs to 15 residues. Germline CDR1 and CDR2: SNHLY and FYNNEI. After removal of 1 base from V and 9 bases from J, the junction contained 4 bases not matched to a gene. The CDR3, as DNA: TGTGCCAGCAGTGAAGAGGACAGGGGTGGTTCACCCCTCCACTTT. It is translated as CASSEEDRGGSPLHF.